The next 8 T cell receptor beta chains were all read from a single sample in a study of T cells expressing NK-cell markers. TCRdb re-called the 5' RACE reads and shows each CDR3 protein once, DNA omitted. This sample contains about 260,000 distinct CDR3 sequences. Sequencing used blood T cells: a sorted CD56 or NKG2C T cell subset, CD4+ or CD8+ T cells, or bulk PBMC T cells (not recorded which). The source is a woman aged 18 to 75 in good health.

The chain recombines TRBV20-1 with TRBJ2-3; TCRdb names TRBD1, which stays unverified in the absence of DNA. The V gene's germline CDR1 is DFQATT and CDR2 SNEGSKA (reference sequence). The CDR3 extends over 12 amino acids. This CDR3 is CSARGQYDTQYF.

The chain's CDR3 is CASSASQGARDIQYF. This rearrangement joins TRBV7-9 to TRBJ2-4; as DNA is missing, the TRBD1 call by TCRdb cannot be tested. The CDR3 is 15 residues long. Germline V gene lookup returns CDR1 SEHNR and CDR2 FQNEAQ (reference sequence).

This chain links TRBV6-2 or TRBV6-3 with TRBJ2-7; TCRdb selects TRBD1, and the lack of DNA leaves this call unchecked. CDR3 length: 13 amino acids. In germline, CDR1 is MNHEY, CDR2 SVGEGT. The CDR3 loop is CASSQSEGGEQYF.

The chain joins TRBV12-3 or TRBV12-4 to TRBJ1-2; TCRdb designates TRBD1, a call that cannot be tested without DNA. CDR3 length equals 15 residues. This CDR3 reads CASSLKQGSPYGYTF.

The chain has TRBV29-1 and TRBJ2-3. From germline, CDR1 is SQVTM and CDR2 ANQGSEA. The CDR3 spans 15 residues. CDR3 residues: CSVAFGVSSTDTQYF.

The chain carries TRBV18 and TRBJ1-1; the D gene TCRdb calls, TRBD1, cannot be checked with no DNA. The germline CDR1 and CDR2 sequences are KGHSH and LQKENI. The CDR3 is 16 residues long. The CDR3 region is CASSPTGTGVGAEAFF. Filled out from reference TRBV18 and TRBJ1-1, the complete variable domain reads NAGVMQNPRHLVRRRGQEARLRCSPMKGHSHVYWYRQLPEEGLKFMVYLQKENIIDESGMPKERFSAEFPKEGPSILRIQQVVRGDSAAYFCASSPTGTGVGAEAFFGQGTRLTVV.

V is TRBV11-2 and J is TRBJ2-6; with no DNA, the TCRdb D assignment of TRBD1 cannot be verified. The CDR3 has 21 amino acids. CDR1 and CDR2 from the germline V gene are SGHAT and FQNNGV. The CDR3 here is CASSATGTGSYSSSGANVLTF.

The chain carries TRBV12-3 or TRBV12-4 and TRBJ1-2. The CDR3 runs 13 residues. The chain's CDR3 is CASKLVDTYGYTF.